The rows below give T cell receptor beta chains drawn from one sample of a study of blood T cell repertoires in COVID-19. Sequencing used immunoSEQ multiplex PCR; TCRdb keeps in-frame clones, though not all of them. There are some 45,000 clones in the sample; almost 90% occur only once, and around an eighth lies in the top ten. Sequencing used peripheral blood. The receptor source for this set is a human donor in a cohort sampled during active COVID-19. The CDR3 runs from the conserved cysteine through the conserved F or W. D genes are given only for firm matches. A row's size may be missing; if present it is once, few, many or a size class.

CDR3 protein: CASSTQADTEAFF
CDR3 DNA: TGTGCCAGCAGTACACAGGCGGACACTGAAGCTTTCTTT
D gene: .
J gene: TRBJ1-1
V gene: TRBV12-3/TRBV12-4
clone size: .

CDR3 protein: CASSPTVGGGYTF
CDR3 DNA: TGTGCCAGCAGCCCGACCGTCGGGGGAGGCTACACCTTC
D gene: .
J gene: TRBJ1-2
V gene: TRBV9
clone size: once

CDR3 protein: CASSEGREQYF
CDR3 DNA: TGTGCCAGCAGCGAAGGGAGAGAGCAGTACTTC
D gene: .
J gene: TRBJ2-7
V gene: TRBV9
clone size: .

CDR3 protein: CASSPGTGEYEQYF
CDR3 DNA: TGCGCCAGCAGCCCCGGGACAGGGGAGTACGAGCAGTACTTC
D gene: TRBD1
J gene: TRBJ2-7
V gene: TRBV4-3
clone size: .

CDR3 protein: CASSLDVAGQGVWEQYF
CDR3 DNA: TGTGCCAGCAGCTTGGACGTAGCGGGACAGGGAGTATGGGAGCAGTACTTC
D gene: .
J gene: TRBJ2-7
V gene: TRBV5-5
clone size: .

CDR3 protein: CASSDSTGVGEQFF
CDR3 DNA: TGTGCCAGCAGTGACTCGACCGGGGTGGGCGAGCAGTTCTTC
D gene: .
J gene: TRBJ2-1
V gene: TRBV6-4
clone size: .

CDR3 protein: CASSPRTGVGSPLHF
CDR3 DNA: TGTGCCAGCTCACCACGTACAGGGGTTGGATCACCCCTCCACTTT
D gene: TRBD1
J gene: TRBJ1-6
V gene: TRBV18
clone size: .

CDR3 protein: CATSDPGYGYTF
CDR3 DNA: TGTGCCACCAGTGATCCAGGCTATGGCTACACCTTC
D gene: .
J gene: TRBJ1-2
V gene: TRBV24-1
clone size: .

CDR3 protein: CASGTGRGSPLHF
CDR3 DNA: TGTGCCAGTGGGACAGGGAGGGGATCACCCCTCCACTTT
D gene: TRBD1
J gene: TRBJ1-6
V gene: TRBV19
clone size: .

CDR3 protein: CASSPTGMNTEAFF
CDR3 DNA: TGTGCCAGCTCACCAACAGGGATGAACACTGAAGCTTTCTTT
D gene: .
J gene: TRBJ1-1
V gene: TRBV18
clone size: .

CDR3 protein: CASSYQRQSNQPQHF
CDR3 DNA: TGTGCCAGCAGTTACCAAAGACAGAGCAATCAGCCCCAGCATTTT
D gene: .
J gene: TRBJ1-5
V gene: TRBV6-2/TRBV6-3
clone size: .

CDR3 protein: CASSPPPDRFEQFF
CDR3 DNA: TGTGCCAGTAGTCCTCCACCCGACAGATTTGAGCAGTTCTTC
D gene: .
J gene: TRBJ2-1
V gene: TRBV19
clone size: .

CDR3 protein: CASSSTSSYNEQFF
CDR3 DNA: TGTGCCAGCAGTTCGACTAGCTCCTACAATGAGCAGTTCTTC
D gene: .
J gene: TRBJ2-1
V gene: TRBV7-9
clone size: few

CDR3 protein: CASRQGSYNEQFF
CDR3 DNA: TGCGCCAGCCGGCAGGGGTCCTACAATGAGCAGTTCTTC
D gene: .
J gene: TRBJ2-1
V gene: TRBV5-1
clone size: .

CDR3 protein: CASSLGGQGFSEQYF
CDR3 DNA: TGTGCCAGCAGCTTAGGGGGACAGGGGTTCAGCGAGCAGTACTTC
D gene: TRBD1
J gene: TRBJ2-7
V gene: TRBV7-2
clone size: .

CDR3 protein: CASSKQGTNEKLFF
CDR3 DNA: TGTGCCAGCAGCAAACAGGGTACTAATGAAAAACTGTTTTTT
D gene: .
J gene: TRBJ1-4
V gene: TRBV9
clone size: .

CDR3 protein: CATSRDVPQEQYF
CDR3 DNA: TGTGCCACCAGCAGAGATGTGCCGCAGGAGCAGTACTTC
D gene: .
J gene: TRBJ2-7
V gene: TRBV15
clone size: .

CDR3 protein: CASSYGTGRINSPLHF
CDR3 DNA: TGTGCCAGCAGTTACGGGACAGGGAGGATTAATTCACCCCTCCACTTT
D gene: TRBD1
J gene: TRBJ1-6
V gene: TRBV6-5
clone size: once

CDR3 protein: CASSWTEGNEKLFF
CDR3 DNA: TGTGCCAGCAGCTGGACAGAGGGAAATGAAAAACTGTTTTTT
D gene: .
J gene: TRBJ1-4
V gene: TRBV5-5
clone size: .

CDR3 protein: CASSPPLAGGHDTQYF
CDR3 DNA: TGTGCCAGCAGCCCACCCTTAGCGGGGGGGCACGATACGCAGTATTTT
D gene: TRBD2
J gene: TRBJ2-3
V gene: TRBV5-4
clone size: .

CDR3 protein: CASSGTRTTLYNEQFF
CDR3 DNA: TGTGCCAGTAGTGGCACCCGGACTACTCTATACAATGAGCAGTTCTTC
D gene: .
J gene: TRBJ2-1
V gene: TRBV19
clone size: large

CDR3 protein: CASKPRRGTGELFF
CDR3 DNA: TGTGCCAGTAAGCCCAGAAGGGGCACCGGGGAGCTGTTTTTT
D gene: .
J gene: TRBJ2-2
V gene: TRBV19
clone size: .

CDR3 protein: CASSQPLTSGGTDTQYF
CDR3 DNA: TGTGCCAGCAGTCAACCCCTGACTAGCGGGGGCACAGATACGCAGTATTTT
D gene: TRBD2
J gene: TRBJ2-3
V gene: TRBV7-2
clone size: .

CDR3 protein: CASSIYSGAPTGELFF
CDR3 DNA: TGTGCCAGTAGTATTTACAGCGGGGCCCCTACCGGGGAGCTGTTTTTT
D gene: TRBD2
J gene: TRBJ2-2
V gene: TRBV19
clone size: .

CDR3 protein: CASGLSGASTEAFF
CDR3 DNA: TGTGCTAGTGGTTTGAGCGGGGCGAGCACTGAAGCTTTCTTT
D gene: .
J gene: TRBJ1-1
V gene: TRBV12-5
clone size: .

CDR3 protein: CASSFSGTGIGEETQYF
CDR3 DNA: TGTGCCAGCAGCTTCTCCGGGACAGGGATAGGGGAAGAGACCCAGTACTTC
D gene: TRBD1
J gene: TRBJ2-5
V gene: TRBV7-7
clone size: .

CDR3 protein: CASSRLTQLAGASTDTQYF
CDR3 DNA: TGTGCTAGCAGCCGCTTAACGCAACTAGCGGGGGCCTCCACAGATACGCAGTATTTT
D gene: TRBD2
J gene: TRBJ2-3
V gene: TRBV7-7
clone size: .

CDR3 protein: CASRQGGPGELFF
CDR3 DNA: TGTGCCAGCAGGCAGGGAGGGCCCGGGGAGCTGTTTTTT
D gene: TRBD2
J gene: TRBJ2-2
V gene: TRBV2
clone size: .

CDR3 protein: CASSPGQHNQPQHF
CDR3 DNA: TGCGCCAGCAGCCCGGGACAGCACAATCAGCCCCAGCATTTT
D gene: TRBD1
J gene: TRBJ1-5
V gene: TRBV4-3
clone size: .

CDR3 protein: CASSSRGFSYNSPLHF
CDR3 DNA: TGTGCCAGCAGCTCTAGGGGGTTCTCCTATAATTCACCCCTCCACTTT
D gene: .
J gene: TRBJ1-6
V gene: TRBV11-2
clone size: .

CDR3 protein: CAIRGYLNSYNEQFF
CDR3 DNA: TGTGCCATACGGGGTTACCTGAACTCCTACAATGAGCAGTTCTTC
D gene: .
J gene: TRBJ2-1
V gene: TRBV10-3
clone size: .

CDR3 protein: CASSFGQGISYEQYF
CDR3 DNA: TGTGCCAGCAGCTTCGGCCAGGGCATTTCCTACGAGCAGTACTTC
D gene: .
J gene: TRBJ2-7
V gene: TRBV11-2
clone size: .

CDR3 protein: CSVVMDRGHGNTEAFF
CDR3 DNA: TGCAGCGTAGTAATGGACAGGGGGCATGGGAACACTGAAGCTTTCTTT
D gene: TRBD1
J gene: TRBJ1-1
V gene: TRBV29-1
clone size: .

CDR3 protein: CASRTRQGWTEAFF
CDR3 DNA: TGTGCCAGCAGAACTAGACAGGGGTGGACTGAAGCTTTCTTT
D gene: TRBD1
J gene: TRBJ1-1
V gene: TRBV2
clone size: .

CDR3 protein: CAWRNQEGYTF
CDR3 DNA: TGTGCCTGGAGGAACCAGGAAGGCTACACCTTC
D gene: .
J gene: TRBJ1-2
V gene: TRBV30
clone size: .

CDR3 protein: CASSPRLAGGYEQYF
CDR3 DNA: TGTGCCAGCAGCCCCCGACTAGCGGGGGGGTACGAGCAGTACTTC
D gene: TRBD2
J gene: TRBJ2-7
V gene: TRBV27
clone size: .

CDR3 protein: CAWSPTASPLHF
CDR3 DNA: TGTGCCTGGAGTCCGACAGCTTCACCCCTCCACTTT
D gene: .
J gene: TRBJ1-6
V gene: TRBV30
clone size: .

CDR3 protein: CASSLGGRGTEAFF
CDR3 DNA: TGTGCCAGCAGCTTGGGGGGGCGAGGGACTGAAGCTTTCTTT
D gene: .
J gene: TRBJ1-1
V gene: TRBV5-8
clone size: .

CDR3 protein: CAHTGTGHQPQHF
CDR3 DNA: TGTGCCCATACAGGGACAGGTCATCAGCCCCAGCATTTT
D gene: TRBD1
J gene: TRBJ1-5
V gene: TRBV6-4
clone size: once

CDR3 protein: CAISEQGPSLSEAFF
CDR3 DNA: TGTGCCATCAGTGAACAGGGTCCCTCCTTGAGTGAAGCTTTCTTT
D gene: .
J gene: TRBJ1-1
V gene: TRBV10-3
clone size: once

CDR3 protein: CASSFASTGAEAFF
CDR3 DNA: TGTGCCAGCAGTTTTGCTTCGACGGGAGCTGAAGCTTTCTTT
D gene: .
J gene: TRBJ1-1
V gene: TRBV27
clone size: .

CDR3 protein: CASSLDSLATNEKLFF
CDR3 DNA: TGCGCCAGCAGCTTGGACAGCCTTGCAACTAATGAAAAACTGTTTTTT
D gene: .
J gene: TRBJ1-4
V gene: TRBV5-1
clone size: .

CDR3 protein: CASSFTPGANQETQYF
CDR3 DNA: TGTGCCAGCAGCTTTACCCCAGGGGCTAACCAAGAGACCCAGTACTTC
D gene: .
J gene: TRBJ2-5
V gene: TRBV7-2
clone size: .

CDR3 protein: CASSVAGVGNSPLHF
CDR3 DNA: TGTGCCAGCAGCGTAGCGGGGGTGGGTAATTCACCCCTCCACTTT
D gene: .
J gene: TRBJ1-6
V gene: TRBV9
clone size: .

CDR3 protein: CATRDTFTDTQYF
CDR3 DNA: TGCGCCACCCGGGACACGTTCACAGATACGCAGTATTTT
D gene: .
J gene: TRBJ2-3
V gene: TRBV10-1
clone size: .

CDR3 protein: CASSQEARGYGYTF
CDR3 DNA: TGCGCCAGCAGCCAAGAAGCCAGGGGTTACGGCTACACCTTC
D gene: .
J gene: TRBJ1-2
V gene: TRBV4-3
clone size: .

CDR3 protein: CACPGTGKVGWSGYTF
CDR3 DNA: TGTGCCTGCCCCGGGACAGGGAAGGTGGGCTGGTCGGGCTACACCTTC
D gene: TRBD1
J gene: TRBJ1-2
V gene: TRBV30
clone size: .

CDR3 protein: CASSLDWGLGNTIYF
CDR3 DNA: TGTGCCAGCAGCTTAGATTGGGGCCTGGGAAACACCATATATTTT
D gene: .
J gene: TRBJ1-3
V gene: TRBV7-2
clone size: .

CDR3 protein: CASSLQVLGYTF
CDR3 DNA: TGTGCCAGCAGCTTGCAGGTATTGGGCTACACCTTC
D gene: .
J gene: TRBJ1-2
V gene: TRBV5-6
clone size: .

CDR3 protein: CASRVVSGANVLTF
CDR3 DNA: TGTGCCAGCAGAGTAGTCTCTGGGGCCAACGTCCTGACTTTC
D gene: .
J gene: TRBJ2-6
V gene: TRBV7-9
clone size: .

CDR3 protein: CASNHRGGGANVLTF
CDR3 DNA: TGTGCCAGCAATCACAGGGGTGGTGGGGCCAACGTCCTGACTTTC
D gene: TRBD1
J gene: TRBJ2-6
V gene: TRBV6-5
clone size: .

CDR3 protein: CASSLVTANGYTF
CDR3 DNA: TGCGCCAGCAGCTTGGTGACAGCGAATGGCTACACCTTC
D gene: .
J gene: TRBJ1-2
V gene: TRBV5-1
clone size: few

CDR3 protein: CASSLQGNQPQHF
CDR3 DNA: TGTGCCAGCAGCTTACAGGGAAATCAGCCCCAGCATTTT
D gene: .
J gene: TRBJ1-5
V gene: TRBV7-6
clone size: .

CDR3 protein: CASSLQGGSANEKLFF
CDR3 DNA: TGTGCCAGCAGCCTGCAGGGGGGATCTGCTAATGAAAAACTGTTTTTT
D gene: TRBD1
J gene: TRBJ1-4
V gene: TRBV7-9
clone size: .

CDR3 protein: CASSSKPNYGYTF
CDR3 DNA: TGTGCCAGCAGTTCCAAGCCGAACTATGGCTACACCTTC
D gene: .
J gene: TRBJ1-2
V gene: TRBV6-2/TRBV6-3
clone size: .

CDR3 protein: CASSLLTAAGYTF
CDR3 DNA: TGTGCCAGCTCACTCCTGACAGCTGCTGGCTACACCTTC
D gene: .
J gene: TRBJ1-2
V gene: TRBV18
clone size: .

CDR3 protein: CASSFLLTDYTGELFF
CDR3 DNA: TGTGCCAGCAGCTTTCTTCTTACTGACTACACCGGGGAGCTGTTTTTT
D gene: .
J gene: TRBJ2-2
V gene: TRBV7-9
clone size: .

CDR3 protein: CASSSTGGAQGSGNTIYF
CDR3 DNA: TGTGCCAGCAGCTCCACGGGCGGGGCGCAGGGCTCTGGAAACACCATATATTTT
D gene: .
J gene: TRBJ1-3
V gene: TRBV7-6
clone size: .